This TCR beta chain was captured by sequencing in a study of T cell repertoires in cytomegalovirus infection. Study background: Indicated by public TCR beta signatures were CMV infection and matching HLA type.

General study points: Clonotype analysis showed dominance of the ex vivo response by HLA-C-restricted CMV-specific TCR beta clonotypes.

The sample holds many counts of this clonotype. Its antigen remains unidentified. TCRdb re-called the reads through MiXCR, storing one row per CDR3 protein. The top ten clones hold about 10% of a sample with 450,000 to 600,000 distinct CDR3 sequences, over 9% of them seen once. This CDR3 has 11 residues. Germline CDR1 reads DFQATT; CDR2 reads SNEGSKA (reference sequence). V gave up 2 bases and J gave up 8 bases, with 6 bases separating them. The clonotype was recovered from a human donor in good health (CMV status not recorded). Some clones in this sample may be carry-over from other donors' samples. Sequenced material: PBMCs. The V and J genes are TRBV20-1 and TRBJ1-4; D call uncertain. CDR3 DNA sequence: TGCAGTGCTAGACGACAAGAAAAACTGTTTTTT. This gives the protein CSARRQEKLFF.